A selection of T cell receptor beta chains follows, all from one sample in a study of regulatory T cells in long-lasting Graves disease. TCRdb re-called the multiplex PCR reads with MiXCR, one entry per CDR3 protein. The sample records roughly 470,000 distinct CDR3 sequences, under 25% being singletons. Source: peripheral blood mononuclear cells (PBMCs), taken when the disease was refractory, from a patient treated with antithyroid drugs. These receptors all come from a female donor with Graves disease. CDR3s include the opening cysteine and the closing phenylalanine or tryptophan. The D gene is left open where the match is weak.

D: TRBD2
V: TRBV28
length: 17
CDR3: CASSARTSVHMGYEQYF

D: TRBD2
V: TRBV12-3/TRBV12-4
length: 18
CDR3: CASSPGELAGGPAETQYF

D: TRBD2
V: TRBV20-1
length: 13
CDR3: CSVLAGHSYEQYF

D: -
V: TRBV19
length: 16
CDR3: CASSIKRDRLRNIQYF

D: -
V: TRBV24-1
length: 15
CDR3: CATSHRTGPQETQYF

D: TRBD2
V: TRBV6-1
length: 15
CDR3: CASLRGGVAKNIQYF

D: TRBD2
V: TRBV28
length: 14
CDR3: CASRLAGELDTQYF

D: -
V: TRBV28
length: 16
CDR3: CASSFPSWTLAAEQYF

D: TRBD2
V: TRBV7-9
length: 15
CDR3: CASSRLAGAYNEQFF

D: TRBD1
V: TRBV4-2
length: 15
CDR3: CASSQRQGAFAEAFF

D: TRBD1
V: TRBV6-1
length: 15
CDR3: CASIDRAYSNQPQHF

D: TRBD1
V: TRBV7-9
length: 15
CDR3: CASSEGQAYTGELFF

D: -
V: TRBV5-1
length: 15
CDR3: CASRFPGGDATEAFF

D: TRBD1
V: TRBV5-6
length: 14
CDR3: CASSLEGAQNIQYF

D: -
V: TRBV29-1
length: 12
CDR3: CSVVFQGNEQFF

D: -
V: TRBV11-3
length: 14
CDR3: CASSFRGRNGELFF

D: TRBD2
V: TRBV3-1
length: 15
CDR3: CASSPSGIRGRELFF

D: TRBD2
V: TRBV9
length: 15
CDR3: CASSVGLAGGDTQYF

D: -
V: TRBV9
length: 17
CDR3: CASSVGGDSLIRGELFF

D: TRBD1
V: TRBV11-2
length: 14
CDR3: CASSLETGAYEQYF

D: -
V: TRBV27
length: 17
CDR3: CASSFGLKLTDHNPQYF

D: -
V: TRBV11-2
length: 14
CDR3: CASSILVSSYEQYF

D: -
V: TRBV28
length: 15
CDR3: CASSLLQGGEETQYF

D: -
V: TRBV19
length: 13
CDR3: CASSMNSPYEQYF

D: -
V: TRBV6-1
length: 15
CDR3: CASQIPDSRPYEQYF

D: -
V: TRBV28
length: 16
CDR3: CASSLYAGSSYNEQFF

D: -
V: TRBV5-1
length: 14
CDR3: CASSSPTEYYEQYF

D: -
V: TRBV7-8
length: 15
CDR3: CASSLVLLEADEQYF

D: -
V: TRBV24-1
length: 17
CDR3: CATSDFRSGLNTGELFF

D: -
V: TRBV6-5
length: 18
CDR3: CASSYIGGRTRWDTEAFF

D: -
V: TRBV19
length: 11
CDR3: CASSPAGELFF

D: -
V: TRBV7-2
length: 16
CDR3: CASSLAPPGANTEAFF

D: TRBD2
V: TRBV27
length: 16
CDR3: CASSLSSGNPTDTQYF

D: -
V: TRBV27
length: 13
CDR3: CASKTRMNTEAFF

D: -
V: TRBV30
length: 11
CDR3: CALRGATEAFF

D: -
V: TRBV7-3
length: 13
CDR3: CASSLYRRETQYF

D: -
V: TRBV20-1
length: 11
CDR3: CSAPLGIEQYF

D: -
V: TRBV28
length: 14
CDR3: CASSSHRERYEQYF

D: TRBD2
V: TRBV28
length: 14
CDR3: CASRTSVNTGELFF

D: -
V: TRBV28
length: 11
CDR3: CASSGFIEQYF

D: -
V: TRBV6-2/TRBV6-3
length: 13
CDR3: CASRDTAFYEQYF

D: -
V: TRBV30
length: 11
CDR3: CAWSPADEQYF

D: -
V: TRBV9
length: 15
CDR3: CASSPKLSGSYEQYF

D: -
V: TRBV11-2
length: 14
CDR3: CASSHVTGDYGYTF

D: -
V: TRBV7-9
length: 12
CDR3: CASSSLNEKLFF

D: -
V: TRBV19
length: 15
CDR3: CASSIDLAEYSPLHF

D: -
V: TRBV5-1
length: 13
CDR3: CASRPDINQPQHF

D: -
V: TRBV20-1
length: 16
CDR3: CSASVGAVGSNQPQHF

D: TRBD1
V: TRBV6-2/TRBV6-3
length: 14
CDR3: CASVGRQGVDTQYF

D: -
V: TRBV4-1
length: 16
CDR3: CASSQANLGGGGEQYF